These 18 T cell receptor beta chains came from one sample sequenced in a study of CD8+CD57+ T cells in acquired aplastic anemia. Both TCR beta VDJ combination and CDR3 sequence profiling were carried out. Genomic DNA was the template for this profiling. TCRdb independently ran MiXCR on the reads; one entry per CDR3 protein. The table has approximately 180,000 distinct CDR3 sequences, 45% to 55% seen once. It was patients with CD8+CD57+ cell expansion by flow cytometry who were chosen for sequencing. The sequencing input was sorted CD4+, CD8+, or CD8+CD57+ T cells (not recorded which) from PBMCs. The receptors were sampled from a human donor with aplastic anemia.

This clonotype was counted at least ten times. The genes are TRBV29-1 and TRBJ1-4, with D possibly matching TRBD1 (5 bases). This CDR3 is built from 13 residues. Germline V gene sequence: CDR1 SQVTM, CDR2 ANQGSEA. The V end lost 5 bases, the J end lost 2 bases, and 9 bases lay between the germline ends. The chain's CDR3 is CSVTGVTNEKLFF. The CDR3 DNA is TGCAGCGTTACGGGGGTGACTAATGAAAAACTGTTTTTT.

In its sample, this clonotype was seen many times. This chain connects TRBV4-1 to TRBJ1-2; maybe TRBD1 (6 bases). Deletions cut 3 bases from V and 1 base from J, with 15 bases between. This CDR3 spans 16 amino acids. The germline gives CDR1 MGHRA, CDR2 YSYEKL. The CDR3 loop reads CASSQGGAGLNYGYTF. CDR3 nucleotides: TGCGCCAGCAGCCAGGGGGGGGCCGGGCTTAACTATGGCTACACCTTC.

This clonotype has only one observation. V usage is TRBV11-1 and J usage is TRBJ2-1, with TRBD2 matching over 7 bases. Germline V lookup: CDR1 SGHAT, CDR2 FQDESV (reference sequence). CDR3 length: 18 amino acids. V shed 5 bases and J 3 bases; nucleotides not matched to a gene: 16. The CDR3 loop is CASSLPREARRGYNEQFF. The CDR3 region has the DNA TGTGCCAGCAGCCTACCTCGGGAGGCTAGGCGGGGCTACAATGAGCAGTTCTTC.

This clonotype has a count of ten or more. V is TRBV12-3 or TRBV12-4 and J is TRBJ1-5; D call uncertain. The germline V and J ends were trimmed by 2 bases and 1 base, with 6 bases remaining between them. The CDR3 covers 14 residues. The CDR3 protein is CASSLRHSNQPQHF. The CDR3 nucleotides are TGTGCCAGCAGTTTACGGCACAGCAATCAGCCCCAGCATTTT.

V and J are TRBV24-1 and TRBJ2-5; D is unclear. This CDR3 spans 11 amino acids. Trimming removed 7 bases at V and 5 bases at J, with 7 bases between. Germline V gene lookup returns CDR1 KGHDR and CDR2 SFDVKD. CDR3 sequence reads: CATSIGETQYF. CDR3 sequence (DNA): TGTGCCACCAGCATAGGGGAGACCCAGTACTTC.

This clonotype was seen just once. This chain connects TRBV19 to TRBJ2-6, with D hard to call. The CDR3 loop spans 15 amino acids. The V end was cut by 1 base, the J end by 4 bases, with 8 bases between. The germline CDR1 and CDR2 sequences are LNHDA and SQIVND (reference sequence). The CDR3 bases are TGTGCCAGTAGTATAGCGCCGACAGGGGCCAACGTCCTGACTTTC. Its translation is CASSIAPTGANVLTF.

This clonotype came up many times. The chain recombines TRBV9 with TRBJ2-2; TRBD1 aligns across 8 bases. CDR3 length equals 16 residues. Trimming cost V 0 bases and J 4 bases; bases outside gene matches: 5. Germline CDR1 SGDLS, CDR2 YYNGEE. The CDR3 DNA reads as TGTGCCAGCAGCGTAGCTCCCACAGGGGGCACCGGGGAGCTGTTTTTT. It is translated as CASSVAPTGGTGELFF.

This clonotype has just one count. The V gene is TRBV19, the J gene TRBJ2-7; TRBD2 matches at 10 bases. The CDR3 length is 15 residues. V gave up 7 bases and J gave up 2 bases; unmatched junction bases: 8. In germline, CDR1 is LNHDA, CDR2 SQIVND (reference sequence). The CDR3 region has the DNA TGTGCCAGTAAGGCGGAAGCGGGGGGGACCTACGAGCAGTACTTC. It yields the protein CASKAEAGGTYEQYF.

The sample holds many counts of this clonotype. This chain links TRBV19 with TRBJ2-1; maybe TRBD2 (5 bases). V lost 3 bases and J lost 5, with 11 bases in between. Germline V gene lookup returns CDR1 LNHDA and CDR2 SQIVND (reference sequence). This CDR3 contains 14 residues. As DNA, the CDR3 is TGTGCCAGTAGTATGAGGGATACGGACAATGAGCAGTTCTTC. This sequence encodes CASSMRDTDNEQFF.

The chain carries TRBV7-8 and TRBJ2-2; 14 bases match TRBD2. Germline CDR1 is SGHVS and CDR2 is FQNEAQ. The CDR3 spans 16 residues. V gave up 1 base and J gave up 6 bases; unmatched junction bases: 1. CDR3 nucleotides: TGTGCCAGCAGCTTAGGGACTAGCGGGGGGCCCGGGGAGCTGTTTTTT. It encodes CASSLGTSGGPGELFF. Full variable domain (missing parts from reference TRBV7-8 and TRBJ2-2): GAGVSQSPRYKVAKRGQDVALRCDPISGHVSLFWYQQALGQGPEFLTYFQNEAQLDKSGLPSDRFFAERPEGSVSTLKIQRTQQEDSAVYLCASSLGTSGGPGELFFGEGSRLTVL.

The chain joins TRBV20-1 to TRBJ1-4, with a possible D match to TRBD1 (6 bases). CDR3 length: 13 residues. Germline assignment: CDR1 DFQATT and CDR2 SNEGSKA (reference sequence). V lost 6 bases to trimming and J lost 12 bases, with 20 bases between them. Written as DNA, the CDR3 is TGCAGTGCCACAGGGTCCACTAACGAAGAACTGTTTTTT. Amino acid sequence: CSATGSTNEELFF.

This clonotype was found a few times. The V gene is TRBV5-1, the J gene TRBJ2-7; 7 positions agree with TRBD2. The V gene's germline CDR1 is SGHRS and CDR2 YFSETQ. This CDR3 comprises 16 residues. Germline trimming cut 0 bases from V and 5 bases from J; bases unmatched to any gene: 11. This CDR3 is CASSLESGQGGDEQYF. The DNA for the CDR3 is TGCGCCAGCAGCTTGGAATCGGGGCAGGGAGGGGACGAGCAGTACTTC.

The table lists this clonotype with many counts. This chain uses TRBV7-2 with TRBJ2-3; no clear D gene. V was shortened by 5 bases and J by 7 bases, with 19 bases between the two germline ends. Per germline, CDR1 SGHTA and CDR2 FQGNSA. The CDR3 has 15 amino acids. CDR3 loop: CASSPLVHTQNTQYF. The CDR3 nucleotides are TGTGCCAGCAGCCCCCTAGTACACACACAAAATACGCAGTATTTT.

This clonotype came up once. The chain joins TRBV2 to TRBJ2-5; 8 bases are a match to TRBD1. This CDR3 has 14 residues. Germline V gives CDR1 SNHLY, CDR2 FYNNEI. J gave up 9 bases and V 5 bases, and 11 bases lay outside the gene matches. CDR3 residues: CASSIGQGNQPQYF. The DNA for the CDR3 is TGTGCCAGCAGTATTGGACAGGGCAATCAGCCCCAGTACTTC.

A note on this clonotype: This may come from a read error, since a much larger clone is one base off. The chain carries TRBV11-1 and TRBJ2-4; TRBD1 aligns across 9 bases. The length of the CDR3 is 15 residues. V was pared by 5 bases and J by 8 bases, with 10 bases of the junction left unmatched. CDR1 is SGHAT, CDR2 FQDESV, per germline (reference sequence). The chain's CDR3 is CASSGGTGFEHIQYF. As DNA, the CDR3 is TGTGCCAGCAGCGGCGGGACAGGGTTCGAACACATTCAGTACTTC.

For this clonotype: A read error is possible here, since a much larger clone lies one base away. V is TRBV10-3 and J is TRBJ2-2; 7 bases are shared with TRBD1. The CDR3 sequence is 15 residues long. CDR1 is ENHRY and CDR2 is SYGVKD in the germline V gene. This CDR3 reads CASSATGRGPGELFF. CDR3 bases: TGTGCCAGCAGTGCGACAGGGCGAGGCCCCGGGGAGCTGTTTTTT.

As to this clonotype: Being one base from a much bigger clone, this may be a read error. The chain joins TRBV27 to TRBJ1-6; TRBD1 might be the D (5 bases). The CDR3 runs 13 residues. Germline CDR1 reads MNHEY; CDR2 reads SMNVEV (reference sequence). Between the trimmed V and J ends, which lost 0 bases and 17 bases, there was a span of 14 bases. In DNA form, the CDR3 reads TGTGCCAGCAGTTTATCGACCAGGGAAGACGTCCACTTT. Translated: CASSLSTREDVHF.

This chain links TRBV10-3 with TRBJ2-7; TRBD1 matches 9 bases. The CDR3 has 14 residues. Germline V gives CDR1 ENHRY, CDR2 SYGVKD. As DNA, the CDR3 is TGTGCTACCATGGGACAGGGACTCCTACGACAGCAGTACTTC. Its translation: CATMGQGLLRQQYF.